Presented here are 16 T cell receptor beta chains from one specimen sequenced in a study of control samples from healthy donors and cancer patients. TCRdb's copy holds only in-frame clones and misses some; the assay was immunoSEQ multiplex PCR. The table records 100,000 to 150,000 clones, around 93% of them present only once. Sequencing used blood. These receptors originate from a woman in her forties or fifties in good health.

V usage is TRBV12-3 or TRBV12-4 and J usage is TRBJ2-1; TRBD2 might be the D (5 bases). Trimming removed 3 bases from V and 12 bases from J, with 12 bases in between. There are 12 residues in the CDR3. CDR3 nucleotides: TGTGCCAGCAGTTTTCGGCGGGTTGGGCAGTTCTTC. Its protein product is CASSFRRVGQFF.

This clone occurred once. V gene TRBV5-5 combines with J gene TRBJ1-2, with D perhaps TRBD1 (5 bases). The CDR3 is made up of 13 amino acids. From germline, CDR1 is SGHKS and CDR2 YYEKEE (reference sequence). Trimming cost V 0 bases and J 5 bases, with 8 bases left between them. The CDR3 DNA reads TGTGCCAGCAGCTTGGATTGGGGGTATGGCTACACCTTC. Its protein is CASSLDWGYGYTF.

V gene TRBV19 combines with J gene TRBJ2-4, with D possibly TRBD2 on 6 matching bases. Germline-derived CDR1 and CDR2 are LNHDA and SQIVND (reference sequence). This CDR3 has 15 residues. The V end lost 5 bases, the J end lost 3 bases, and 14 bases lay between the germline ends. The CDR3, as DNA: TGTGCCAGTAGTGTAGGCGGGGTAGGCAAAAACATTCAGTACTTC. It yields the protein CASSVGGVGKNIQYF.

The chain employs TRBV6-4 and TRBJ2-1; D is unclear. This CDR3 region has 13 residues. Germline CDR1 reads MRHNA; CDR2 reads SNTAGT. Trimming removed 0 bases from V and 4 bases from J, with 4 bases in between. The CDR3 sequence is CASSDSEYNEQFF. The CDR3 DNA is TGTGCCAGCAGTGACTCGGAGTACAATGAGCAGTTCTTC.

This chain joins TRBV4-1 and TRBJ2-1; D uncertain. Trimming took off 4 bases at V and 8 bases at J, with 12 bases between the two ends. The germline V gene encodes CDR1 MGHRA and CDR2 YSYEKL. The CDR3 contains 13 residues. The CDR3 region has the DNA TGCGCCAGCAGCCCCCCCTCCGTCGATGAGCAGTTCTTC. This gives the protein CASSPPSVDEQFF.

The chain couples TRBV24-1 to TRBJ2-1; 11 nucleotides line up with TRBD1. The germline CDR1 and CDR2 sequences are KGHDR and SFDVKD. The trim removed 5 bases at V and 6 bases at J, leaving 8 bases unmatched. The CDR3 totals 16 residues. CDR3 bases: TGTGCCACCAGTGCCTTAGGACAGGGGGCGGTCAATGAGCAGTTCTTC. Translation: CATSALGQGAVNEQFF.

J is TRBJ2-3 and V is TRBV5-1, with D possibly matching TRBD1 (5 bases). In germline, CDR1 is SGHRS, CDR2 YFSETQ. This CDR3 has 14 amino acids. V was trimmed by 6 bases and J by 0 bases, leaving 11 bases between them. DNA of the CDR3: TGCGCCAGCAATAATCCAGGGAGCACAGATACGCAGTATTTT. Encoded protein: CASNNPGSTDTQYF. Looking up the rest from reference TRBV5-1 and TRBJ2-3 gives the full variable domain: KAGVTQTPRYLIKTRGQQVTLSCSPISGHRSVSWYQQTPGQGLQFLFEYFSETQRNKGNFPGRFSGRQFSNSRSEMNVSTLELGDSALYLCASNNPGSTDTQYFGPGTRLTVL.

The chain has TRBV11-1 and TRBJ1-2; 8 nucleotides match TRBD1. The V gene's germline CDR1 is SGHAT and CDR2 FQDESV (reference sequence). Germline trimming cut 5 bases from V and 2 bases from J; bases unmatched to any gene: 7. The CDR3 length is 15 residues. This CDR3 reads CASSPRQGKNYGYTF. In nucleotides, the CDR3 is TGTGCCAGCAGCCCAAGACAGGGGAAGAACTATGGCTACACCTTC.

The chain is built from TRBV2 and TRBJ2-3, with 12 bases matching TRBD2. The CDR3 contains 18 residues. With V trimmed by 7 bases and J by 6 bases, 17 bases remained unmatched. From germline, CDR1 is SNHLY and CDR2 FYNNEI. CDR3 nucleotide sequence: TGTGCCAGCATAGGGCCCTCCCTAGCGGGGGGGCCAAGGGATACGCAGTATTTT. As protein: CASIGPSLAGGPRDTQYF.

The gene calls are TRBV21-1 and TRBJ1-3. TRBV21-1 is a pseudogene. The CDR3 consists of 17 residues. Here the CDR3 DNA reads TGTGCCAGCAGCCCCGGTGGAGAGGGGCGATTCGTAAACACCATATATTTT. Its translation: CASSPGGEGRFVNTIYF.

CDR3 residues: CASSPPVMFPGRKVVAYEQYF. As DNA, the CDR3 is TGTGCCAGCTCACCACCTGTGATGTTCCCCGGGAGAAAGGTCGTGGCCTACGAGCAGTACTTC. This chain links TRBV18 with TRBJ2-7, with D possibly matching TRBD2 (6 bases). This CDR3 region has 21 residues. Germline CDR1 reads KGHSH; CDR2 reads LQKENI. V was trimmed by 0 bases and J by 2 bases, leaving 29 bases between them.

This rearrangement joins TRBV5-8 to TRBJ1-5, with 7 nucleotides matching TRBD1. CDR3 length: 16 residues. Germline loops: CDR1 SGHTS, CDR2 YDEGEE. The ends lost 4 bases at V and 3 bases at J; junction bases unmatched: 10. The CDR3 bases are TGTGCCAGCAGCCTAGAATTGACAGGGCTCAATCAGCCCCAGCATTTT. Translation: CASSLELTGLNQPQHF.

The chain couples TRBV27 to TRBJ2-1; weak D call: TRBD1 (5 bases). This CDR3 comprises 13 residues. The germline CDR1 and CDR2 sequences are MNHEY and SMNVEV (reference sequence). Between the trimmed V and J ends, which lost 6 bases and 7 bases, there was a span of 13 bases. The CDR3 DNA sequence: TGTGCCAGCAGCAGGGCCGGTTCAAATGAGCAGTTCTTC. Amino acid sequence: CASSRAGSNEQFF.

The chain employs TRBV2 and TRBJ2-7; tentative D call: TRBD2 (5 bases). This CDR3 comprises 16 residues. CDR1 SNHLY and CDR2 FYNNEI come from the germline V gene. Between the trimmed V and J ends, which lost 3 bases and 2 bases, there was a span of 17 bases. The CDR3 sequence is CASSERETGPTYEQYF. CDR3 nucleotide sequence: TGTGCCAGCAGTGAGAGGGAAACGGGCCCCACCTACGAGCAGTACTTC.

The CDR3, as DNA: TGTGCCAGCAGCTACGACGGCCCAAGTGAAACCCAGTACTTC. Residues: CASSYDGPSETQYF. V usage is TRBV5-6 and J usage is TRBJ2-5, with D unresolved. The ends were cut back, 3 bases at V and 8 bases at J, with 17 bases in the middle. Germline V CDR1 and CDR2: SGHDT, YYEEEE. This CDR3 contains 14 residues.

This clone was observed a handful of times. CDR3 nucleotides: TGTGCCACCAGCAGAGCCAAAGTTAATTCACCCCTCCACTTT. Translating it yields CATSRAKVNSPLHF. J is TRBJ1-6 and V is TRBV15; D remains unclear. Trimming pared 1 base from V and 6 bases from J, leaving 7 bases between. Per the germline V gene, CDR1 is LNHNV and CDR2 is YYDKDF (reference sequence). CDR3 length equals 14 residues.